The T cell receptor beta chain described here comes from a study of STAT3 mutations in large granular lymphocyte leukemia. Study information: Over half of T-LGLL patients had one or more immunosuppressive regimens.

This clone was recorded only once. Its cognate antigen is unknown. The CDR3 totals 15 residues. Trimming left V 2 bases short and J 3 bases short, with 11 bases between. The germline V gene encodes CDR1 LGHNA and CDR2 YNFKEQ. Notes on the study in general: Suggested: STAT3 mutation was not the ancestral event for these clonal expansions. In about 30% of the 18 patients, new TCR clonotypes emerged after therapy. At least one immunodominant TCR beta clonotype appeared in every T-cell large granular lymphocyte leukemia patient.

Using immunoSEQ multiplex PCR, the repertoire was profiled, and TCRdb retains in-frame clones only, with some absent. The sample includes about 10,000 clones, 70% to 90% seen only once; the top ten take roughly 34%. Specimen: peripheral blood mononuclear cells. This receptor was taken from a man between 60 and 75 years old with T-cell large granular lymphocyte leukemia. Some clones in this sample may be carry-over from other donors' samples. V gene TRBV4-2 combines with J gene TRBJ2-4, with D tentatively TRBD1 (5 bases). Here the CDR3 DNA reads TGTGCCAGCAGCCAACAGGGATTTGACAAAAACATTCAGTACTTC. Protein sequence: CASSQQGFDKNIQYF.